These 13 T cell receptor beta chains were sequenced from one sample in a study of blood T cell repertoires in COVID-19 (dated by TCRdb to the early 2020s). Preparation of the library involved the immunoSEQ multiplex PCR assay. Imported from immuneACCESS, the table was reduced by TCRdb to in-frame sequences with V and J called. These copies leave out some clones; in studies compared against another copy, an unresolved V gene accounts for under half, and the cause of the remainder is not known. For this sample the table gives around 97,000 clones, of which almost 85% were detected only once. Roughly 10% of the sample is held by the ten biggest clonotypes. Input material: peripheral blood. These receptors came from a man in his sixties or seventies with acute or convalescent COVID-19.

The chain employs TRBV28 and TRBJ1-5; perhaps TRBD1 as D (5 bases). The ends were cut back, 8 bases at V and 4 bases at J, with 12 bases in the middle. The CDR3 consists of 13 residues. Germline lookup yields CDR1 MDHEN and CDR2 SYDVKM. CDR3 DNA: TGTGCCAGCGGTGAGACAGATAATCAGCCCCAGCATTTT. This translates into CASGETDNQPQHF.

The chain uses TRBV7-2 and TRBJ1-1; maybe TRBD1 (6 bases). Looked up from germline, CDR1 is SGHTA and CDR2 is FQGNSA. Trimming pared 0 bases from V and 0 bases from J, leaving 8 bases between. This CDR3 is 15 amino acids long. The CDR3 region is CASSLARTVNTEAFF. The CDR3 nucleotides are TGTGCCAGCAGCTTAGCGAGGACAGTGAACACTGAAGCTTTCTTT.

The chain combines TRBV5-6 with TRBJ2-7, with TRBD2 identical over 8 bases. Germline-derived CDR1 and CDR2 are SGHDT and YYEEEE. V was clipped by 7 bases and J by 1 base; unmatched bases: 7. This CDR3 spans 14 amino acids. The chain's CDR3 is CASGETSVSYEQYF. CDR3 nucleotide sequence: TGTGCCAGCGGAGAGACTAGCGTTTCCTACGAGCAGTACTTC.

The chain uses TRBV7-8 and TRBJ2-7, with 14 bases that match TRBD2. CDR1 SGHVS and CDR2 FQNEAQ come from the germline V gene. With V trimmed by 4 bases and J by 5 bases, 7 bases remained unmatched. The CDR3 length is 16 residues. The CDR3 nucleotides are TGTGCCAGCAGCTGGGGGACTAGCGGGAGTTATGACGAGCAGTACTTC. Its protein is CASSWGTSGSYDEQYF.

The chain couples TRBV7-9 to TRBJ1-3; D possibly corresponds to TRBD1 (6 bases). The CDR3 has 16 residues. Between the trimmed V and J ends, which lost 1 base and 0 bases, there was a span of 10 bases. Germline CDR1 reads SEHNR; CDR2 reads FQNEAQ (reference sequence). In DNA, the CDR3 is TGTGCCAGCAGCTTAGAGGGGGAAAACTCTGGAAACACCATATATTTT. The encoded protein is CASSLEGENSGNTIYF.

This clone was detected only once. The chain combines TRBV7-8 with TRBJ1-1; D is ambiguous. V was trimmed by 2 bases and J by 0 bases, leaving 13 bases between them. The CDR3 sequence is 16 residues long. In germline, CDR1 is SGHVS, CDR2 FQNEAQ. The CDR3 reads CASSLSSRHLNTEAFF. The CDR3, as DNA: TGTGCCAGCAGCTTAAGCTCGCGACATCTGAACACTGAAGCTTTCTTT.

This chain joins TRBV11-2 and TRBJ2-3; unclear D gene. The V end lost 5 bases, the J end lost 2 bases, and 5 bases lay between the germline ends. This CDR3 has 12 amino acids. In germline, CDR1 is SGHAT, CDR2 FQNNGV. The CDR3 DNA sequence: TGTGCCAGCAGCCTCTACACAGATACGCAGTATTTT. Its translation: CASSLYTDTQYF.

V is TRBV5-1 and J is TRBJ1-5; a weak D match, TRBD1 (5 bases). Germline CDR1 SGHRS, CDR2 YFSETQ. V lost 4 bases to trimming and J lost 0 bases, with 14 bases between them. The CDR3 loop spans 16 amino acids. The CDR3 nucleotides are TGCGCCAGCAGCCAGGGAGGACCTGTTAGCAATCAGCCCCAGCATTTT. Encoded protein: CASSQGGPVSNQPQHF.

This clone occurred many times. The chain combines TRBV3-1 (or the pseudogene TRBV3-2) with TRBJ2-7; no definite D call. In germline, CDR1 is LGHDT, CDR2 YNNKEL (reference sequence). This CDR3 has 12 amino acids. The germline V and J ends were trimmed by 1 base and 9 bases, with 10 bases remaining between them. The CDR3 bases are TGTGCCAGCAGCCAAGTTGCCGCGCGGCAGTACTTC. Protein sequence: CASSQVAARQYF.

The chain's CDR3 is CATRYQGNLGETQYF. The CDR3 DNA reads TGTGCCACCAGGTACCAGGGGAATCTAGGGGAGACCCAGTACTTC. The genes are TRBV10-3 and TRBJ2-5; TRBD1 is a possible D gene (6 bases). CDR1 and CDR2 (germline): ENHRY, SYGVKD. This CDR3 is built from 15 residues. V was shortened by 10 bases and J by 5 bases, with 23 bases between the two germline ends.

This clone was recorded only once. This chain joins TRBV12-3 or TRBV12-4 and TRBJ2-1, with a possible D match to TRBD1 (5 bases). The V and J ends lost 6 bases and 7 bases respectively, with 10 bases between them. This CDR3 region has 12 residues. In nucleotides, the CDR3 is TGTGCCAGCAGACGCAAGGGGAATGAGCAGTTCTTC. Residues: CASRRKGNEQFF.

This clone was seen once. This CDR3 reads CASSISTGAYEKLFF. CDR3 bases: TGTGCCAGTAGTATTTCGACAGGGGCGTATGAAAAACTGTTTTTT. The chain carries TRBV19 and TRBJ1-4; 8 bases line up with TRBD1. The trim removed 3 bases at V and 6 bases at J, leaving 6 bases unmatched. The germline gives CDR1 LNHDA, CDR2 SQIVND (reference sequence). This CDR3 contains 15 residues.

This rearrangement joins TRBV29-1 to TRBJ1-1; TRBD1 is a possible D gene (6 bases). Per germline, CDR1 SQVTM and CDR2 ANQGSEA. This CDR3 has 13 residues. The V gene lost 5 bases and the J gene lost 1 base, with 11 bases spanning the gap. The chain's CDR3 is CSVTTGTNTEAFF. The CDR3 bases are TGCAGCGTTACCACAGGGACGAACACTGAAGCTTTCTTT.